Listed here are 26 T cell receptor beta chains from one sample, sequenced in a study of cytomegalovirus exposure and HLA in healthy donors. TCRdb's table, derived via immunoSEQ multiplex PCR, lists solely in-frame clones and lacks some. The sample includes 65,000 to 100,000 clones, roughly 93% of them seen just once. Sequenced input: PBMCs. Source of these receptors: a woman in her twenties or thirties in good health and CMV-seronegative.

This chain links TRBV5-1 with TRBJ1-2, with D perhaps matching TRBD1 (5 bases). CDR1 is SGHRS and CDR2 is YFSETQ in the germline V gene. Trimming pared 0 bases from V and 2 bases from J, leaving 8 bases between. The CDR3 covers 14 residues. The CDR3 loop reads CASSLDRSNYGYTF. CDR3 coding DNA: TGCGCCAGCAGCTTGGACAGGTCAAACTATGGCTACACCTTC. Together with reference TRBV5-1 and TRBJ1-2, the CDR3 gives the full variable domain: KAGVTQTPRYLIKTRGQQVTLSCSPISGHRSVSWYQQTPGQGLQFLFEYFSETQRNKGNFPGRFSGRQFSNSRSEMNVSTLELGDSALYLCASSLDRSNYGYTFGSGTRLTVV.

This clone was observed a handful of times. Sequence at one end of the junction differs from germline and may be a read error. The chain is built from TRBV25-1 and TRBJ1-2; unclear D gene. CDR3 length: 13 residues. Germline lookup yields CDR1 MGHDK and CDR2 SYGVNS. The CDR3 sequence is CASTPDTNSGYTF. The CDR3 region has the DNA TGTGCCAGCACCCCCGACACGAACTCTGGCTACACCTTC.

Note on this clone: An end of the junction differs from the germline gene, which may be a read error. This sequence joins TRBV7-7 and TRBJ2-3; 7 bases are a match to TRBD1. CDR1 is SSHAT and CDR2 is FNYEAQ in the germline V gene (reference sequence). This CDR3 region has 16 residues. CDR3 residues: CASSPGVQGSTDTQYF. In nucleotides, the CDR3 is TGTGCTAGCAGCCCAGGGGTACAGGGGAGCACAGATACGCAGTATTTT.

The V and J genes are TRBV5-1 and TRBJ1-3, with 8 nucleotides matching TRBD1. Germline V gene lookup returns CDR1 SGHRS and CDR2 YFSETQ. CDR3 length: 16 residues. The ends lost 0 bases at V and 0 bases at J; junction bases unmatched: 2. CDR3 loop: CASSLGDRPSGNTIYF. CDR3 sequence (DNA): TGCGCCAGCAGCTTGGGGGACAGGCCCTCTGGAAACACCATATATTTT.

The chain has TRBV28 and TRBJ2-2, with D unclear. V gave up 6 bases and J gave up 5 bases, with 7 bases separating them. The germline V gene has CDR1 MDHEN and CDR2 SYDVKM. This CDR3 region has 12 residues. CDR3 nucleotides: TGTGCCAGCAGCCTCAGTACCGGGGAGCTGTTTTTT. Translated, it gives CASSLSTGELFF.

This rearrangement joins TRBV18 to TRBJ2-1; 8 nucleotides line up with TRBD2. Germline CDR1 is KGHSH and CDR2 is LQKENI. The V gene end was trimmed by 3 bases and the J gene end by 2 bases; junction bases not matched to a gene: 6. The CDR3 loop spans 16 amino acids. The CDR3 DNA reads as TGTGCCAGCTCACCTGGTACTAGCGGTACCTACAATGAGCAGTTCTTC. Translation: CASSPGTSGTYNEQFF.

The rearrangement joins TRBV5-1 to TRBJ1-3; D not resolved. V shed 4 bases and J shed 9 bases, with 14 bases lying between them. The V gene's germline CDR1 is SGHRS and CDR2 YFSETQ. The CDR3 is made up of 13 amino acids. CDR3 DNA: TGCGCCAGCAGCCCCCAGGCCCGGGGCACCATATATTTT. Translation gives CASSPQARGTIYF.

The chain carries TRBV7-9 and TRBJ1-1; D is perhaps TRBD1 (6 bases). The CDR3 extends over 17 amino acids. Germline lookup yields CDR1 SEHNR and CDR2 FQNEAQ (reference sequence). V was pared by 5 bases and J by 4 bases, with 23 bases between. This CDR3 is CASSPIGVHREGTEAFF. In DNA, the CDR3 is TGTGCCAGCAGCCCAATTGGGGTCCACAGGGAGGGCACTGAAGCTTTCTTT.

The V call is TRBV5-5, the J call TRBJ1-1; D is unclear. The CDR3 is made up of 14 amino acids. Germline V lookup: CDR1 SGHKS, CDR2 YYEKEE (reference sequence). V shed 4 bases and J shed 7 bases, with 17 bases lying between them. The CDR3 nucleotides are TGTGCCAGCAGCCCGACTGAGGCTGTGAATGAAGCTTTCTTT. Protein sequence: CASSPTEAVNEAFF.

This clone was recorded once. The chain combines TRBV19 with TRBJ2-7; 9 bases fit TRBD1. The CDR3 contains 15 residues. CDR1 LNHDA and CDR2 SQIVND come from the germline V gene (reference sequence). Trimming at V came to 7 bases and at J to 4 bases, leaving 11 bases not matched to a gene. CDR3 loop: CASTSGGTGSYEQYF. The CDR3 nucleotides are TGTGCCAGTACGTCTGGGGGGACAGGGAGTTACGAGCAGTACTTC. The whole variable domain, remainder taken from reference TRBV19 and TRBJ2-7, is DGGITQSPKYLFRKEGQNVTLSCEQNLNHDAMYWYRQDPGQGLRLIYYSQIVNDFQKGDIAEGYSVSREKKESFPLTVTSAQKNPTAFYLCASTSGGTGSYEQYFGPGTRLTVT.

The chain couples TRBV9 to TRBJ1-3; no firm D call. CDR1 SGDLS and CDR2 YYNGEE come from the germline V gene. V was trimmed by 2 bases and J by 4 bases, leaving 13 bases between them. This CDR3 is built from 15 residues. For the CDR3, the DNA is TGTGCCAGCAGCGTCGGAGACTACTCAGGAAACACCATATATTTT. Its translation is CASSVGDYSGNTIYF. Looking up the rest from reference TRBV9 and TRBJ1-3 gives the full variable domain: DSGVTQTPKHLITATGQRVTLRCSPRSGDLSVYWYQQSLDQGLQFLIQYYNGEERAKGNILERFSAQQFPDLHSELNLSSLELGDSALYFCASSVGDYSGNTIYFGEGSWLTVV.

The rearrangement links TRBV5-1 to TRBJ2-5; D is undetermined. The V end lost 0 bases, the J end lost 5 bases, and 11 bases lay between the germline ends. This CDR3 is 14 amino acids long. In germline, CDR1 is SGHRS, CDR2 YFSETQ. The CDR3 sequence: CASSLVVATETQYF. The CDR3 DNA sequence: TGCGCCAGCAGCTTGGTAGTAGCTACCGAGACCCAGTACTTC.

The rearrangement joins TRBV7-9 to TRBJ2-2; no reliable D call. This CDR3 has 14 residues. The germline V and J ends were trimmed by 1 base and 3 bases, with 6 bases remaining between them. The germline V gene has CDR1 SEHNR and CDR2 FQNEAQ (reference sequence). The CDR3 spells CASSLGTDTGELFF. The CDR3 DNA reads TGTGCCAGCAGCTTAGGTACAGACACCGGGGAGCTGTTTTTT.

The chain recombines TRBV6-1 with TRBJ2-3; 10 bases line up with TRBD1. CDR3 length: 15 residues. Germline V gene sequence: CDR1 MNHNS, CDR2 SASEGT. The ends lost 5 bases at V and 3 bases at J; junction bases unmatched: 5. DNA for the CDR3: TGTGCCAGCAGTCCCGGGACAGGGGAGACAGATACGCAGTATTTT. It translates to CASSPGTGETDTQYF.

This chain joins TRBV28 and TRBJ2-7; 7 bases agree with TRBD1. CDR3 length: 12 residues. V lost 8 bases, J lost 4 bases, and 5 bases stayed unmatched. CDR1 MDHEN and CDR2 SYDVKM come from the germline V gene. CDR3 nucleotide sequence: TGTGCCAGCTCGGACAGGCGTTACGAGCAGTACTTC. It is translated as CASSDRRYEQYF.

This chain links TRBV27 with TRBJ2-3; 11 bases align to TRBD2. CDR1 is MNHEY and CDR2 is SMNVEV in the germline V gene (reference sequence). Unmatched junction bases numbered 8, after V lost 2 bases and J lost 4 bases. CDR3 size: 17 residues. The CDR3 is CASSLNPLAGGADTQYF. CDR3 nucleotide sequence: TGTGCCAGCAGTTTAAACCCGCTAGCGGGAGGTGCAGATACGCAGTATTTT.

J is TRBJ1-5 and V is TRBV4-3; the D is unclear. The CDR3 consists of 14 residues. In germline, CDR1 is LGHNA, CDR2 YSLEER. The V and J ends lost 0 bases and 4 bases respectively, with 7 bases between them. The CDR3 loop is CASSQDRGNQPQHF. The CDR3, as DNA: TGCGCCAGCAGCCAAGATCGCGGGAATCAGCCCCAGCATTTT.

The chain's CDR3 is CASSKQGTVGEKLFF. Here the CDR3 DNA reads TGTGCCAGCAGTAAGCAGGGGACCGTCGGGGAAAAACTGTTTTTT. The chain employs TRBV5-8 and TRBJ1-4; possible D gene TRBD1, 6 bases. Trimming left V 5 bases short and J 8 bases short, with 19 bases between. Germline V gene sequence: CDR1 SGHTS, CDR2 YDEGEE. The CDR3 sequence is 15 residues long.

V usage is TRBV7-6 and J usage is TRBJ2-7, with TRBD2 as a possible D gene (6 bases). Trimming removed 4 bases at V and 3 bases at J, with 13 bases between. This CDR3 region has 14 residues. Germline V gene sequence: CDR1 SGHVS, CDR2 FNYEAQ. For the CDR3, the DNA is TGTGCCAGCAGCTCTCGGACTATGGACTACGAGCAGTACTTC. As protein: CASSSRTMDYEQYF. The variable domain in full, completed from reference TRBV7-6 and TRBJ2-7, reads GAGVSQSPRYKVTKRGQDVALRCDPISGHVSLYWYRQALGQGPEFLTYFNYEAQQDKSGLPNDRFSAERPEGSISTLTIQRTEQRDSAMYRCASSSRTMDYEQYFGPGTRLTVT.

This chain uses TRBV7-3 with TRBJ2-3, with 10 positions matching TRBD1. V shed 0 bases, J shed 2 bases, and the junction held 5 bases outside the gene matches. The germline gives CDR1 SGHTA, CDR2 FQGTGA. The CDR3 runs 17 residues. The CDR3 DNA reads TGTGCCAGCAGCTTAACGGGACAGGGGATTCCCACAGATACGCAGTATTTT. Protein: CASSLTGQGIPTDTQYF.

The genes are TRBV9 and TRBJ2-3; 8 nucleotides match TRBD2. Germline CDR1 and CDR2: SGDLS and YYNGEE. This CDR3 contains 17 residues. V lost 0 bases to trimming and J lost 2 bases; unmatched junction nucleotides: 8. The CDR3 DNA is TGTGCCAGCAGCGTAGGAGCGGGGGAGGTTGCCACAGATACGCAGTATTTT. Translated, it gives CASSVGAGEVATDTQYF.

The chain combines TRBV5-1 with TRBJ2-1, with TRBD2 matching 10 bases. Losses at the gene ends were 4 bases for V and 5 bases for J; bases not matched to a gene: 6. This CDR3 has 15 amino acids. CDR1 SGHRS and CDR2 YFSETQ come from the germline V gene. The CDR3 loop reads CASSRTSGVDNEQFF. Written as DNA, the CDR3 is TGCGCCAGCAGCCGTACTAGCGGGGTAGACAATGAGCAGTTCTTC.

The chain carries TRBV25-1 and TRBJ2-3; maybe TRBD2 (6 bases). The CDR3 has 14 residues. Germline CDR1 and CDR2: MGHDK and SYGVNS. V was shortened by 6 bases and J by 5 bases, with 15 bases between the two germline ends. The CDR3 bases are TGTGCCAGCAGGGACGGGAGTCAGCTAGATACGCAGTATTTT. Translation gives CASRDGSQLDTQYF. Full variable domain (missing parts from reference TRBV25-1 and TRBJ2-3): EADIYQTPRYLVIGTGKKITLECSQTMGHDKMYWYQQDPGMELHLIHYSYGVNSTEKGDLSSESTVSRIRTEHFPLTLESARPSHTSQYLCASRDGSQLDTQYFGPGTRLTVL.

This sequence joins TRBV7-3 and TRBJ2-5; 10 nucleotides match TRBD1. Germline assignment: CDR1 SGHTA and CDR2 FQGTGA. The CDR3 totals 15 residues. The ends lost 2 bases at V and 3 bases at J; junction bases unmatched: 3. The CDR3: CASSLGGQGKETQYF. The CDR3 bases are TGTGCCAGCAGCTTAGGGGGACAGGGGAAAGAGACCCAGTACTTC.

With regard to this clone: A junction boundary mismatches the germline segment, possibly from a read error. The chain joins TRBV7-9 to TRBJ2-5, with 7 bases that match TRBD1. Germline assignment: CDR1 SEHNR and CDR2 FQNEAQ (reference sequence). CDR3 length: 12 residues. The CDR3 loop reads CASTSHGTGDDF. The DNA of the CDR3 is TGTGCCAGCACCTCCCATGGAACAGGGGACGACTTC.

This chain connects TRBV10-3 to TRBJ2-1; weak D call: TRBD2 (6 bases). Germline V gene sequence: CDR1 ENHRY, CDR2 SYGVKD. Trimming pared 6 bases from V and 10 bases from J, leaving 19 bases between. This CDR3 is built from 14 residues. The CDR3 sequence: CAISSTQAGGEQFF. CDR3 coding DNA: TGTGCCATCAGCTCCACCCAAGCGGGCGGGGAGCAGTTCTTC.